This T cell receptor beta chain was retrieved from a study of blood T cell repertoires in COVID-19. Study context: From the United States, Italy and Spain came samples of acute and convalescent COVID-19. From T cells, B-cell-depleted T cells, or PBMCs came the material, which was cDNA or gDNA.

V dropped 6 bases and J dropped 0; count of bases not matched to a gene: 1. Per germline, CDR1 LNHNV and CDR2 YYDKDF (reference sequence). The CDR3 spans 13 residues. The repertoire was sequenced with immunoSEQ multiplex PCR; TCRdb's copy has only in-frame clones and lacks some. Of 200,000 to 250,000 clones listed, under 90% were seen once; the top ten hold under 7%. The V gene is TRBV15, the J gene TRBJ1-1; 7 bases are a match to TRBD1. The sample comprised peripheral blood. The sequence derives from a man aged 55 to 69 who had recovered from COVID-19. The CDR3 reads CATRRGLNTEAFF. The CDR3 DNA sequence: TGTGCCACCAGAAGGGGGCTGAACACTGAAGCTTTCTTT.